Given below is one T cell receptor beta chain in context. Its antigen remains unidentified. Lesional scalp punch biopsies and peripheral blood were collected from alopecia areata patients. The germline V gene encodes CDR1 SGHRS and CDR2 YFSETQ. This CDR3 has 14 amino acids. V lost 3 bases and J 5 bases, leaving 15 bases between the germline ends. This sample stems from a study of CD8+ T cells in alopecia areata. Overall study: A 6-month off-drug phase came after tofacitinib, which had lasted 6 to 18 months. The study's findings and limits: Higher clonality was seen in lesional scalp than in normal scalp, especially in alopecia totalis/universalis. Resident alphabeta T cells of normal skin are also sequenced in scalp samples.

Sequencing relied on a cDNA template that was reverse transcribed from extracted RNA. Clones were read by immunoSEQ multiplex PCR, and TCRdb kept only the in-frame ones, dropping some. The sample records about 19,000 clones, around 62% being singletons. The sample was skin, taken at week 0. J is TRBJ2-7 and V is TRBV5-1; the D gene is possibly TRBD1 (7 bases). The clonotype comes from a human donor with alopecia areata. CDR3 loop: CASSSRQGLDEQYF. The CDR3 coding sequence is TGCGCCAGCAGCTCTCGACAGGGACTCGACGAGCAGTACTTC.